The 20 T cell receptor beta chains below all came from one sample that was sequenced in a study of CD8 T cells in ankylosing spondylitis. MiXCR, applied by TCRdb to the 5' RACE reads, yields one record per CDR3 protein. The sample consists of 400,000 or so distinct CDR3 sequences, more than 25% of them appearing once. Findings and limits, study-wide: Blood of patients with ankylosing spondylitis appeared to be characterized by a TCR beta motif of fewer than 10 highly homologous variants.

No antigens are known for them. The material sequenced was blood, either unsorted or a sorted T cell fraction (not recorded which). The receptors here all came from a male donor with ankylosing spondylitis.

The J gene is TRBJ1-2, the V gene TRBV11-2; tentative D call: TRBD1 (5 bases). Germline CDR1 reads SGHAT; CDR2 reads FQNNGV. This CDR3 comprises 17 residues. V lost 0 bases, J lost 4 bases, and 18 bases lay in between. CDR3 sequence reads: CASSLDVGAGWGYGYTF. CDR3 bases: TGTGCCAGCAGCTTAGATGTCGGTGCAGGGTGGGGCTATGGCTACACCTTC.

The chain uses TRBV29-1 and TRBJ1-6; possibly TRBD1 for D (6 bases). The V end was cut by 6 bases, the J end by 7 bases, with 13 bases between. In germline, CDR1 is SQVTM, CDR2 ANQGSEA. CDR3 length: 13 residues. The chain's CDR3 is CSVAQGRNSPLHF. The DNA for the CDR3 is TGCAGCGTGGCGCAGGGGAGGAATTCACCCCTCCACTTT. Variable domain in full (rest from reference TRBV29-1 and TRBJ1-6): SAVISQKPSRDICQRGTSLTIQCQVDSQVTMMFWYRQQPGQSLTLIATANQGSEATYESGFVIDKFPISRPNLTFSTLTVSNMSPEDSSIYLCSVAQGRNSPLHFGNGTRLTVT.

In its sample, this clonotype was seen once. The rearrangement links TRBV3-1 to TRBJ2-3, with 9 nucleotides matching TRBD2. The CDR3 consists of 16 residues. V was pared by 7 bases and J by 5 bases, with 13 bases of the junction left unmatched. Germline V gene data show CDR1 as LGHDT and CDR2 as YNNKEL (reference sequence). CDR3 coding DNA: TGTGCCAGCACCCCGACTAGCGGATTGGTAGGAGATACGCAGTATTTT. It translates to CASTPTSGLVGDTQYF.

The rearrangement links TRBV29-1 to TRBJ1-5; D is ambiguous. CDR3 length: 13 residues. Trimming stripped 5 bases from V and 1 base from J, with 9 bases between. Germline V gene lookup returns CDR1 SQVTM and CDR2 ANQGSEA. CDR3 nucleotides: TGCAGCGTTAAGTACCGAAGCAATCAGCCCCAGCATTTT. Translation: CSVKYRSNQPQHF.

This clonotype turned up a few times. The chain uses TRBV15 and TRBJ1-1; weak D call: TRBD1 (5 bases). This CDR3 comprises 14 residues. V lost 1 base, J lost 1 base, and 7 bases lay in between. The V gene's germline CDR1 is LNHNV and CDR2 YYDKDF (reference sequence). The CDR3 is CATSRGQPNTEAFF. The CDR3 bases are TGTGCCACCAGCAGAGGACAGCCGAACACTGAAGCTTTCTTT.

This chain links TRBV12-3 or TRBV12-4 with TRBJ2-5; TRBD2 aligns across 12 bases. There are 15 residues in the CDR3. V gave up 2 bases and J gave up 4 bases; unmatched junction bases: 2. For the CDR3, the DNA is TGTGCCAGCAGTTTACCGGGACTAGCGGGAGAGACCCAGTACTTC. It specifies CASSLPGLAGETQYF.

This clonotype was seen only a few times. This chain links TRBV7-6 with TRBJ1-4; D not resolved. This CDR3 has 15 residues. Germline CDR1 reads SGHVS; CDR2 reads FNYEAQ. The V end was cut by 4 bases, the J end by 5 bases, with 14 bases between. Here the CDR3 DNA reads TGTGCCAGCAGCTACAAGCCAACGGGGAATGAAAAACTGTTTTTT. Translation gives CASSYKPTGNEKLFF.

The table lists this clonotype with a few counts. The V call is TRBV4-1, the J call TRBJ2-4; possibly TRBD1 for D (5 bases). The CDR3 consists of 15 residues. Germline lookup yields CDR1 MGHRA and CDR2 YSYEKL. The V end was cut by 8 bases, the J end by 0 bases, with 14 bases between. The DNA of the CDR3 is TGCGCCAGCGCAGGGAATGGGCTAGCCAAAAACATTCAGTACTTC. Translating it yields CASAGNGLAKNIQYF.

This chain joins TRBV6-1 and TRBJ2-7; D ambiguous. This CDR3 is 12 amino acids long. V dropped 5 bases and J dropped 3 bases, with 8 bases sitting between them. From germline, CDR1 is MNHNS and CDR2 SASEGT. The CDR3 here is CASSPTDYEQYF. The CDR3 region has the DNA TGTGCCAGCAGTCCCACGGACTACGAGCAGTACTTC.

This chain joins TRBV5-1 and TRBJ1-3; possibly TRBD1 for D (5 bases). Looked up from germline, CDR1 is SGHRS and CDR2 is YFSETQ. Trimming removed 3 bases from V and 3 bases from J, with 13 bases in between. The CDR3 is 15 amino acids. The CDR3 spells CASSSGTSIGNTIYF. In DNA form, the CDR3 reads TGCGCCAGCAGCTCCGGGACGTCTATTGGAAACACCATATATTTT.

The rearrangement links TRBV15 to TRBJ1-6; D is possibly TRBD1 (5 bases). Trimming stripped 5 bases from V and 7 bases from J, with 12 bases between. Per germline, CDR1 LNHNV and CDR2 YYDKDF (reference sequence). This CDR3 is built from 14 residues. CDR3 sequence (DNA): TGTGCCACCAGCCAGTTAGGGGAGAATTCACCCCTCCACTTT. It translates to CATSQLGENSPLHF.

This clonotype was seen a few times. V is TRBV5-1 and J is TRBJ2-3, with 7 positions matching TRBD1. Trimming took 3 bases from V and 2 from J; bases not matched to a gene: 18. Germline loops: CDR1 SGHRS, CDR2 YFSETQ. The CDR3 has 19 amino acids. The CDR3 DNA reads as TGCGCCAGCAGCTCCGGACAGGCTATTACACCTGATTACACAGATACGCAGTATTTT. Translated, it gives CASSSGQAITPDYTDTQYF.

In this sample, this clonotype turned up a few times. This sequence joins TRBV20-1 and TRBJ1-1; D unresolved. Germline CDR1 and CDR2: DFQATT and SNEGSKA (reference sequence). This CDR3 is 13 amino acids long. Deletions cut 6 bases from V and 4 bases from J, with 15 bases between. CDR3 sequence (DNA): TGCAGTGCCTTAGATGTTCGTGGCACTGAAGCTTTCTTT. This gives the protein CSALDVRGTEAFF.

The chain carries TRBV5-1 and TRBJ2-7; the match to TRBD2 covers 13 bases. Germline assignment: CDR1 SGHRS and CDR2 YFSETQ. The V gene end was trimmed by 2 bases and the J gene end by 6 bases; junction bases not matched to a gene: 5. The CDR3 has 15 amino acids. The CDR3 nucleotides read TGCGCCAGCAGCTTTAATGGACTAGCGGGAGCCGAGCAGTACTTC. This gives the protein CASSFNGLAGAEQYF.

The genes are TRBV27 and TRBJ2-2; TRBD2 aligns across 13 bases. Germline V lookup: CDR1 MNHEY, CDR2 SMNVEV (reference sequence). Unmatched junction bases numbered 4, after V lost 11 bases and J lost 4 bases. This CDR3 is built from 14 residues. The CDR3 protein is CAAGTSGITGELFF. CDR3 coding DNA: TGTGCCGCTGGGACTAGCGGGATCACCGGGGAGCTGTTTTTT.

The chain is built from TRBV5-1 and TRBJ1-2; no definite D call. V dropped 0 bases and J dropped 4 bases, with 7 bases sitting between them. CDR1 is SGHRS and CDR2 is YFSETQ in the germline V gene. The CDR3 consists of 13 residues. CDR3 amino acids: CASSLVPAYGYTF. The CDR3, as DNA: TGCGCCAGCAGCTTGGTACCAGCCTATGGCTACACCTTC.

The chain recombines TRBV11-3 with TRBJ1-1, with 7 bases matching TRBD1. Germline assignment: CDR1 SGHNT and CDR2 YENEEA. J lost 3 bases, V lost 2 bases, and 9 bases had no gene match. The CDR3 has 16 residues. The CDR3 region is CASSLNDQGGDTEAFF. The CDR3 nucleotides read TGTGCCAGCAGCTTAAACGACCAGGGGGGCGACACTGAAGCTTTCTTT.

The chain carries TRBV21-1 and TRBJ2-5; the tabulated D call, TRBD1, remains unverified against the DNA. TRBV21-1 is listed as a pseudogene. The CDR3 covers 14 residues. CDR3 nucleotides: TGTGCCAGCAGCGGAATACAGGGGCGAGAGACCCAGTACTTC. It translates to CASSGIQGRETQYF.

The V and J genes are TRBV3-1 and TRBJ1-6, with D perhaps TRBD1 (6 bases). The CDR3 has 15 amino acids. The V end was cut by 4 bases, the J end by 10 bases, with 17 bases between. Germline CDR1 and CDR2: LGHDT and YNNKEL (reference sequence). CDR3 in DNA: TGTGCCAGCAGCCTCGGACAGATTTTTCGGTCACCCCTCCACTTT. Its translation: CASSLGQIFRSPLHF. The entire variable domain, with the rest obtained from reference TRBV3-1 and TRBJ1-6, is as follows: DTAVSQTPKYLVTQMGNDKSIKCEQNLGHDTMYWYKQDSKKFLKIMFSYNNKELIINETVPNRFSPKSPDKAHLNLHINSLELGDSAVYFCASSLGQIFRSPLHFGNGTRLTVT.

The V and J genes are TRBV7-9 and TRBJ2-5; a possible D gene is TRBD2 (5 bases). V lost 3 bases and J lost 3, with 5 bases in between. CDR1 is SEHNR and CDR2 is FQNEAQ in the germline V gene (reference sequence). The CDR3 runs 12 residues. CDR3: CASSFGEETQYF. CDR3 nucleotide sequence: TGTGCCAGCAGCTTCGGGGAAGAGACCCAGTACTTC. The variable domain in full, completed from reference TRBV7-9 and TRBJ2-5, reads DTGVSQNPRHKITKRGQNVTFRCDPISEHNRLYWYRQTLGQGPEFLTYFQNEAQLEKSRLLSDRFSAERPKGSFSTLEIQRTEQGDSAMYLCASSFGEETQYFGPGTRLLVL.